The next 23 T cell receptor beta chains were all read from a single sample in a study of blood T cell repertoires in COVID-19 (dated by TCRdb to 2018 to 2021). The library came from the immunoSEQ multiplex PCR assay. Drawn from immuneACCESS, this table holds only the in-frame rearrangements with V and J called that TCRdb kept. Clones are partly lost; checked studies trace under half to an unresolved V gene and leave the rest unexplained. Within this sample are roughly 400,000 clones, with around 87% of them counted one time only. Approximately 9.3% of the sample is taken by the ten largest. Sequenced sample: PBMCs or T cells enriched from blood (not recorded which). These receptors were obtained from a woman aged 45-65 years who had recovered from COVID-19.

The chain joins TRBV6-5 to TRBJ2-5; 9 nucleotides align to TRBD2. The J segment lost 0 bases and the V segment lost 4 bases, leaving 6 bases of the junction unmatched. The CDR3 runs to 16 residues. Per the germline V gene, CDR1 is MNHEY and CDR2 is SVGAGI. The CDR3 is CASSSRLAANQETQYF. The CDR3 DNA reads as TGTGCCAGCAGTTCCAGACTAGCGGCTAACCAAGAGACCCAGTACTTC.

The chain links TRBV19 to TRBJ1-3; TRBD1 agrees at 7 bases. The V gene's germline CDR1 is LNHDA and CDR2 SQIVND (reference sequence). The CDR3 loop spans 15 amino acids. V trimming: 5 bases; J trimming: 0 bases; junction bases outside the gene matches: 4. The CDR3 loop is CASSGTVSSGNTIYF. The DNA for the CDR3 is TGTGCCAGTAGTGGGACAGTCTCCTCTGGAAACACCATATATTTT.

The genes are TRBV7-2 and TRBJ2-7; 11 bases align to TRBD2. The CDR3 totals 16 residues. The trim removed 5 bases at V and 2 bases at J, leaving 8 bases unmatched. CDR1 and CDR2 (germline): SGHTA, FQGNSA. This CDR3 reads CASSHASGGTPYEQYF. The DNA of the CDR3 is TGTGCCAGCAGCCACGCTAGCGGGGGGACGCCCTACGAGCAGTACTTC.

V and J are TRBV12-3 or TRBV12-4 and TRBJ1-2; TRBD1 matches at 10 bases. This CDR3 has 13 amino acids. V gave up 6 bases and J gave up 5 bases; unmatched junction bases: 3. CDR3 in DNA: TGTGCCAGCAGCGGGACAGGGGTTTATGGCTACACCTTC. Translating it yields CASSGTGVYGYTF.

J is TRBJ1-1 and V is TRBV28; possible D gene TRBD1, 6 bases. The CDR3 is 15 amino acids. Germline loops: CDR1 MDHEN, CDR2 SYDVKM. Trimming stripped 5 bases from V and 0 bases from J, with 13 bases between. CDR3 nucleotides: TGTGCCAGCAGTCCTGCAGGGGTTATGAACACTGAAGCTTTCTTT. As protein: CASSPAGVMNTEAFF.

This chain connects TRBV28 to TRBJ1-5; 7 bases map to TRBD1. The CDR3 spans 14 residues. The germline V gene encodes CDR1 MDHEN and CDR2 SYDVKM. V lost 6 bases and J lost 5; bases outside the gene matches: 7. CDR3: CASRKQGFDQPQHF. The CDR3 DNA reads TGTGCCAGCAGAAAACAGGGGTTCGATCAGCCCCAGCATTTT.

The chain has TRBV28 and TRBJ1-5; TRBD1 agrees at 11 bases. Germline V gene sequence: CDR1 MDHEN, CDR2 SYDVKM. The CDR3 consists of 20 residues. Unmatched junction bases numbered 17, after V lost 7 bases and J lost 0 bases. The CDR3 DNA reads as TGTGCCAGCACCCATTACCCCCGGACAGGGGGCCGGTATAGCAATCAGCCCCAGCATTTT. Its protein product is CASTHYPRTGGRYSNQPQHF.

The chain uses TRBV19 and TRBJ1-5; no clear D gene. Germline lookup yields CDR1 LNHDA and CDR2 SQIVND (reference sequence). The ends were cut back, 8 bases at V and 2 bases at J, with 16 bases in the middle. The CDR3 is 15 amino acids. The CDR3 DNA reads TGTGCCAGTGTGGTGTCGGGTTCAGGCAATCAGCCCCAGCATTTT. This gives the protein CASVVSGSGNQPQHF.

The CDR3 loop reads CASTMMVGAGTEAFF. DNA of the CDR3: TGTGCCAGTACCATGATGGTGGGGGCAGGTACTGAAGCTTTCTTT. The chain employs TRBV19 and TRBJ1-1; D might be TRBD1 (6 bases). V dropped 7 bases and J dropped 5 bases, with 20 bases sitting between them. The CDR3 totals 15 residues. Germline CDR1 and CDR2: LNHDA and SQIVND (reference sequence).

In this sample, this clone turned up a few times. The chain recombines TRBV21-1 with TRBJ1-1. TRBV21-1 represents a pseudogene. This CDR3 contains 14 residues. CDR3 DNA sequence: TGTGCCAGCAGCACTTGGAGGGGAGAGGCTGAAGCTTTCTTT. It encodes CASSTWRGEAEAFF.

The DNA of the CDR3 is TGTGCCAGCAGCCCAGAGGGGGGGGCACGTTTGACCGGGGAGCTGTTTTTT. It encodes CASSPEGGARLTGELFF. The V and J genes are TRBV21-1 and TRBJ2-2; the D call of TRBD2 is as the table states it, not checked on the DNA. TRBV21-1 is marked as a pseudogene. The CDR3 consists of 17 residues.

The chain links TRBV5-1 to TRBJ1-2; 9 bases agree with TRBD1. Looked up from germline, CDR1 is SGHRS and CDR2 is YFSETQ. CDR3 length equals 13 residues. The ends lost 4 bases at V and 6 bases at J; junction bases unmatched: 4. The DNA for the CDR3 is TGCGCCAGCAGCCAAGGGACAGGGAATGGCTACACCTTC. It yields the protein CASSQGTGNGYTF.

This rearrangement joins TRBV11-2 to TRBJ1-5; D not resolved. CDR3 size: 14 residues. Trimming stripped 2 bases from V and 0 bases from J, with 5 bases between. Germline-derived CDR1 and CDR2 are SGHAT and FQNNGV. In nucleotides, the CDR3 is TGTGCCAGCAGCTTAACATCTAGCAATCAGCCCCAGCATTTT. Its protein product is CASSLTSSNQPQHF. Together with reference TRBV11-2 and TRBJ1-5, the CDR3 gives the full variable domain: EAGVAQSPRYKIIEKRQSVAFWCNPISGHATLYWYQQILGQGPKLLIQFQNNGVVDDSQLPKDRFSAERLKGVDSTLKIQPAKLEDSAVYLCASSLTSSNQPQHFGDGTRLSIL.

The J gene is TRBJ1-5, the V gene TRBV11-2; TRBD1 is a possible D gene (5 bases). The V gene lost 5 bases and the J gene lost 1 base, with 15 bases spanning the gap. The CDR3 sequence is 16 residues long. CDR1 is SGHAT and CDR2 is FQNNGV in the germline V gene. CDR3 in amino acids: CASSQGAWASNQPQHF. The CDR3 DNA reads as TGTGCCAGCAGCCAAGGGGCCTGGGCGAGCAATCAGCCCCAGCATTTT.

The rearrangement joins TRBV3-1 (or the pseudogene TRBV3-2) to TRBJ1-2; maybe TRBD1 (6 bases). V lost 4 bases and J 0 bases, leaving 21 bases between the germline ends. CDR1 and CDR2 (germline): LGHDT, YNNKEL (reference sequence). This CDR3 region has 18 residues. The CDR3 loop reads CASSRTQGRGIANYGYTF. CDR3 in DNA: TGTGCCAGCAGCCGTACCCAGGGAAGGGGGATAGCTAACTATGGCTACACCTTC.

V usage is TRBV5-5 and J usage is TRBJ1-5; D might be TRBD1 (5 bases). Per germline, CDR1 SGHKS and CDR2 YYEKEE (reference sequence). V shed 4 bases and J shed 4 bases, with 15 bases lying between them. The CDR3 is 15 amino acids. The CDR3 reads CASSPYPDSNQPQHF. For the CDR3, the DNA is TGTGCCAGCAGCCCTTACCCTGACAGTAATCAGCCCCAGCATTTT.

This clone was counted between two and nine times. This rearrangement joins TRBV19 to TRBJ2-3, with TRBD2 identical over 7 bases. J lost 4 bases, V lost 0 bases, and 4 bases had no gene match. Germline V gives CDR1 LNHDA, CDR2 SQIVND (reference sequence). CDR3 length equals 15 residues. CDR3 DNA: TGTGCCAGTAGTATAGACGGGAGGACCGCAGATACGCAGTATTTT. Its protein is CASSIDGRTADTQYF.

The chain joins TRBV29-1 to TRBJ1-2; 7 bases map to TRBD1. The germline CDR1 and CDR2 sequences are SQVTM and ANQGSEA. With V trimmed by 1 base and J by 3 bases, 5 bases remained unmatched. The CDR3 has 14 residues. CDR3 in DNA: TGCAGCGTTGAAGCGAAGGGGGCCGACTATGGCTACACCTTC. Protein product: CSVEAKGADYGYTF.

The CDR3 region is CASKAGRGAYGYTF. The CDR3 DNA follows: TGTGCCAGTAAAGCGGGTCGAGGGGCATATGGCTACACCTTC. This chain links TRBV19 with TRBJ1-2, with TRBD1 as a possible D gene (5 bases). CDR3 size: 14 residues. Trimming pared 7 bases from V and 5 bases from J, leaving 17 bases between. The germline V gene encodes CDR1 LNHDA and CDR2 SQIVND (reference sequence).

V usage is TRBV7-6 and J usage is TRBJ1-3; D unclear. This CDR3 contains 11 residues. The V and J ends lost 10 bases and 8 bases respectively, with 12 bases between them. Germline V gene sequence: CDR1 SGHVS, CDR2 FNYEAQ. CDR3 nucleotide sequence: TGTGCCACGGGGTTCGGGGACACCATATATTTT. It encodes CATGFGDTIYF.

The rearrangement links TRBV6-1 to TRBJ1-1; 9 bases match TRBD1. Germline V CDR1 and CDR2: MNHNS, SASEGT. Germline trimming cut 2 bases from V and 4 bases from J; bases unmatched to any gene: 5. This CDR3 has 15 amino acids. CDR3 loop: CASSETETGGTEAFF. For the CDR3, the DNA is TGTGCCAGCAGTGAAACGGAGACAGGGGGCACTGAAGCTTTCTTT.

The chain combines TRBV10-3 with TRBJ1-1, with D unclear. CDR3 length: 14 amino acids. With 11 bases removed from V and 1 base from J, the gap between germline ends came to 17 bases. Germline CDR1 is ENHRY and CDR2 is SYGVKD. CDR3: CAPGLRDGNTEAFF. DNA for the CDR3: TGTGCCCCCGGGTTACGGGATGGGAACACTGAAGCTTTCTTT.

The J gene is TRBJ1-3, the V gene TRBV4-2, with D perhaps TRBD1 (5 bases). Trimming took off 4 bases at V and 6 bases at J, with 19 bases between the two ends. The CDR3 spans 16 residues. The V gene's germline CDR1 is LGHNA and CDR2 YNFKEQ. In nucleotides, the CDR3 is TGTGCCAGCAGCCGAGAGACTGGGGGGGTGTTAAACACCATATATTTT. It codes for CASSRETGGVLNTIYF.